These 11 T cell receptor beta chains were sequenced from one sample in a study of tumour-infiltrating T cells in Burkitt lymphoma. Using immunoSEQ multiplex PCR, the repertoire was profiled, and TCRdb retains in-frame clones only, with some absent. The data show some 6,500 clones, about 9.4% seen once. Sequencing was carried out using tumor tissue. Source of these receptors: a human donor with diffuse large B-cell lymphoma.

This clone was seen more than once but under ten times. This rearrangement joins TRBV19 to TRBJ1-5; 7 nucleotides line up with TRBD1. The germline CDR1 and CDR2 sequences are LNHDA and SQIVND (reference sequence). Losses at the gene ends were 7 bases for V and 5 bases for J; bases not matched to a gene: 8. The CDR3 sequence is 14 residues long. The CDR3, as DNA: TGTGCCAGTACCCCCGGGACAGCGGATCAGCCCCAGCATTTT. Translating gives CASTPGTADQPQHF.

Notes on this clone: One junction end disagrees with the germline gene, perhaps due to a read error. The chain employs TRBV6-6 and TRBJ1-1; TRBD1 might be the D (6 bases). This CDR3 spans 16 amino acids. The germline gives CDR1 MNHNY, CDR2 SVGAGI (reference sequence). CDR3 sequence (DNA): TGTGCCAGCAGTCACTCCTTTGGAGGGGGGGGCACTGAAGCTTTCTTT. It specifies CASSHSFGGGGTEAFF.

The chain recombines TRBV4-1 with TRBJ1-2, with D uncertain. The V end was cut by 1 base, the J end by 8 bases, with 14 bases between. The CDR3 covers 14 residues. The germline V gene encodes CDR1 MGHRA and CDR2 YSYEKL. The CDR3 sequence is CASSQVFRAFGYTF. In nucleotides, the CDR3 is TGCGCCAGCAGCCAAGTTTTTAGGGCCTTCGGCTACACCTTC.

The chain uses TRBV21-1 and TRBJ2-1. TRBV21-1 is flagged as a pseudogene. The CDR3 has 15 residues. In DNA, the CDR3 is TGTGCCAGCAGCAAAGCGCGCGCCAAAGGCTATGAGCAGTTCTTC. Protein product: CASSKARAKGYEQFF.

This clone was found a few times. V and J are TRBV5-6 and TRBJ1-1; TRBD1 might be the D (5 bases). Trimming took off 2 bases at V and 4 bases at J, with 6 bases between the two ends. The V gene's germline CDR1 is SGHDT and CDR2 YYEEEE. This CDR3 spans 12 amino acids. CDR3 bases: TGTGCCAGCAGCTTCGGGGGCACTGAAGCTTTCTTT. Residues: CASSFGGTEAFF.

The V gene is TRBV18, the J gene TRBJ1-6; the D is unclear. This CDR3 is 17 amino acids long. CDR1 is KGHSH and CDR2 is LQKENI in the germline V gene. The V end lost 2 bases, the J end lost 0 bases, and 11 bases lay between the germline ends. The CDR3 DNA is TGTGCCAGCTCACCAAGACCTACGAGCTCCTATAATTCACCCCTCCACTTT. This codes for CASSPRPTSSYNSPLHF.

The chain combines TRBV10-3 with TRBJ2-7; 8 bases are shared with TRBD1. This CDR3 spans 15 amino acids. The V gene end was trimmed by 0 bases and the J gene end by 6 bases; junction bases not matched to a gene: 7. In germline, CDR1 is ENHRY, CDR2 SYGVKD. The CDR3 sequence is CAISESGTGFGEQYF. CDR3 sequence (DNA): TGTGCCATCAGTGAGTCCGGGACAGGTTTTGGCGAGCAGTACTTC.

Only a few counts were recorded for this clone. The V gene is TRBV19, the J gene TRBJ2-2, with D uncertain. Germline V lookup: CDR1 LNHDA, CDR2 SQIVND (reference sequence). The CDR3 spans 14 residues. V lost 9 bases, J lost 2 bases, and 13 bases lay in between. The CDR3 spells CASLPGLNTGELFF. DNA of the CDR3: TGTGCCAGCCTTCCAGGCCTTAACACCGGGGAGCTGTTTTTT.

This clone came up a few times. This chain links TRBV6-6 with TRBJ1-6; D remains ambiguous. Germline loops: CDR1 MNHNY, CDR2 SVGAGI (reference sequence). Trimming took off 4 bases at V and 14 bases at J, with 15 bases between the two ends. The CDR3 contains 13 residues. CDR3 region: CASSLTEIGSLHF. Written as DNA, the CDR3 is TGTGCCAGCAGTTTAACAGAGATAGGCTCCCTCCACTTT.

The chain joins TRBV5-4 to TRBJ2-5, with D uncertain. Germline V gene lookup returns CDR1 SGHNT and CDR2 YYREEE (reference sequence). This CDR3 is 13 amino acids long. Trimming left V 0 bases short and J 2 bases short, with 5 bases between. The CDR3 DNA reads as TGTGCCAGCAGCTTGGATATACAAGAGACCCAGTACTTC. Translated, it gives CASSLDIQETQYF.

V gene TRBV7-9 combines with J gene TRBJ2-5, with a possible D match to TRBD1 (7 bases). The CDR3 runs 15 residues. Trimming left V 5 bases short and J 9 bases short, with 22 bases between. The V gene's germline CDR1 is SEHNR and CDR2 FQNEAQ (reference sequence). CDR3 residues: CASSRAGQLPEAQYF. Here the CDR3 DNA reads TGTGCCAGCAGCCGGGCGGGACAGCTTCCAGAAGCCCAGTACTTC.